This T cell receptor beta chain is from a study of cytomegalovirus exposure and HLA in healthy donors. A multiplex PCR was run with 60 Vbeta primers and 13 Jbeta primers. The protocol was immunoSEQ multiplex PCR, while the TCRdb copy is restricted to in-frame clones and leaves out a portion. The table records about 200,000 clones, 65% to 90% of them present only once. This clone came up a few times. Trimming at V came to 3 bases and at J to 0 bases, leaving 9 bases not matched to a gene. This CDR3 has 17 residues. From germline, CDR1 is MNHEY and CDR2 SMNVEV (reference sequence). Sequenced sample: PBMCs. The V and J genes are TRBV27 and TRBJ2-3; 7 nucleotides align to TRBD2. The clonotype was recovered from a woman in her forties or fifties in good health and CMV-seronegative. CDR3 in DNA: TGTGCCAGCAGTTTCCACTCCGATAGCGGGAGCACAGATACGCAGTATTTT. Protein product: CASSFHSDSGSTDTQYF.